A single sample gave rise to the 15 T cell receptor beta chains below, sequenced in a study of graft-versus-host responses after intestinal transplantation. Generated by immunoSEQ multiplex PCR, the TCRdb table keeps only in-frame clones and is missing some. Of approximately 9,300 clones listed, just under 30% are singletons. The sequencing used alloreactive CD4+ T cells from a mixed lymphocyte reaction culture, collected before intestinal transplant. The subset denotes: CFSE-low proliferating T cells sorted from roughly 6-day pre-transplant mixed lymphocyte reaction (GvH or HvG direction). These TCRs come from a human patient who received an intestinal transplant.

The rearrangement uses TRBV9 and TRBJ2-3; TRBD2 aligns across 10 bases. The CDR3 has 16 amino acids. Unmatched junction bases numbered 8, after V lost 2 bases and J lost 5 bases. Looked up from germline, CDR1 is SGDLS and CDR2 is YYNGEE. This CDR3 reads CASSVHRVAGGDTQYF. Written as DNA, the CDR3 is TGTGCCAGCAGCGTCCATCGGGTAGCGGGGGGAGATACGCAGTATTTT.

By proportion, this clone is medium-sized. J is TRBJ2-7 and V is TRBV4-1; the D call may be TRBD1 or TRBD2 (7 bases each). There are 14 residues in the CDR3. The V gene lost 0 bases and the J gene lost 6 bases, with 12 bases spanning the gap. Germline V gene data show CDR1 as MGHRA and CDR2 as YSYEKL. The CDR3 region is CASSQEQGRGEQYF. DNA for the CDR3: TGCGCCAGCAGCCAAGAACAGGGGAGGGGCGAGCAGTACTTC.

This clone was recorded a few times. The gene calls are TRBV27 and TRBJ2-7, with a tentative D call TRBD1 (5 bases). CDR1 and CDR2 (germline): MNHEY, SMNVEV (reference sequence). V was shortened by 2 bases and J by 4 bases, with 12 bases between the two germline ends. The CDR3 has 14 amino acids. The CDR3 DNA reads TGTGCCAGCAGTTTAAAGGCAGGGTGGTACGAGCAGTACTTC. Translation gives CASSLKAGWYEQYF.

The chain employs TRBV7-9 and TRBJ2-1; perhaps TRBD2 as D (5 bases). Germline V gene lookup returns CDR1 SEHNR and CDR2 FQNEAQ (reference sequence). V was cut by 0 bases and J by 7 bases, with 7 bases left in between. The CDR3 contains 13 residues. CDR3 DNA: TGTGCCAGCAGCTTAGCCGGGAAGAATGAGCAGTTCTTC. Residues: CASSLAGKNEQFF.

This clone is termed medium-sized (0.01 to 0.1%). The chain employs TRBV10-2 and TRBJ2-7, with TRBD2 matching over 11 bases. The length of the CDR3 is 14 residues. V lost 2 bases to trimming and J lost 4 bases; unmatched junction nucleotides: 1. Per germline, CDR1 WSHSY and CDR2 SAAADI. Here the CDR3 DNA reads TGCGCCAGCAGTGAGGTAGCGGGAGGGTACGAGCAGTACTTC. This gives the protein CASSEVAGGYEQYF.

This clone is medium-sized by share. J is TRBJ2-3 and V is TRBV28, with a tentative D call TRBD2 (5 bases). The CDR3 has 12 amino acids. Germline V gene data show CDR1 as MDHEN and CDR2 as SYDVKM. With 3 bases removed from V and 8 bases from J, the gap between germline ends came to 9 bases. The CDR3, as DNA: TGTGCCAGCAGTTTTCCCAGCGGTACGCAGTATTTT. Translating gives CASSFPSGTQYF.

The V call is TRBV10-1, the J call TRBJ2-1; TRBD1 is a possible D gene (6 bases). Germline V gene lookup returns CDR1 WNHNN and CDR2 SYGVQD (reference sequence). This CDR3 has 16 amino acids. V was trimmed by 8 bases and J by 5 bases, leaving 22 bases between them. The CDR3 bases are TGCGCCAGCTCTAGGTCCTTAACAGGGAAGGACAATGAGCAGTTCTTC. Protein sequence: CASSRSLTGKDNEQFF.

The chain has TRBV10-1 and TRBJ1-1; TRBD1 might be the D (5 bases). V was shortened by 0 bases and J by 7 bases, with 12 bases between the two germline ends. The CDR3 runs 14 residues. Looked up from germline, CDR1 is WNHNN and CDR2 is SYGVQD (reference sequence). The CDR3 loop is CASSESGGIFEAFF. Here the CDR3 DNA reads TGCGCCAGCAGTGAGTCGGGGGGTATTTTTGAAGCTTTCTTT.

The rearrangement uses TRBV7-9 and TRBJ1-5; D is perhaps TRBD1 (5 bases). In germline, CDR1 is SEHNR, CDR2 FQNEAQ (reference sequence). The CDR3 runs 15 residues. The V end was cut by 5 bases, the J end by 1 base, with 12 bases between. CDR3 sequence: CASSPSGTSNQPQHF. CDR3 coding DNA: TGTGCCAGCAGCCCCTCGGGGACCAGCAATCAGCCCCAGCATTTT. The entire variable domain, with the rest obtained from reference TRBV7-9 and TRBJ1-5, is as follows: DTGVSQNPRHKITKRGQNVTFRCDPISEHNRLYWYRQTLGQGPEFLTYFQNEAQLEKSRLLSDRFSAERPKGSFSTLEIQRTEQGDSAMYLCASSPSGTSNQPQHFGDGTRLSIL.

The chain employs TRBV28 and TRBJ1-5, with 8 positions matching TRBD1. V was pared by 6 bases and J by 6 bases, with 10 bases of the junction left unmatched. The germline V gene encodes CDR1 MDHEN and CDR2 SYDVKM. This CDR3 comprises 15 residues. The CDR3 sequence: CASSEDREIVQPQHF. CDR3 sequence (DNA): TGTGCCAGCAGCGAGGACAGGGAAATTGTTCAGCCCCAGCATTTT.

The rearrangement links TRBV4-1 to TRBJ2-1; 12 bases fit TRBD2. There are 14 residues in the CDR3. The V gene end was trimmed by 4 bases and the J gene end by 8 bases; junction bases not matched to a gene: 3. The V gene's germline CDR1 is MGHRA and CDR2 YSYEKL. The CDR3 DNA sequence: TGCGCCAGCAGCCCAGGACTAGCGGGGTATGAGCAGTTCTTC. Translating gives CASSPGLAGYEQFF.

The chain employs TRBV6-6 and TRBJ2-1, with 7 nucleotides matching TRBD1. Germline assignment: CDR1 MNHNY and CDR2 SVGAGI (reference sequence). The CDR3 is made up of 15 amino acids. The V segment lost 1 base and the J segment 0 bases; nucleotides outside the gene matches: 0. CDR3 DNA: TGTGCCAGCAGTTACTGGACAGGCTCCTACAATGAGCAGTTCTTC. Protein sequence: CASSYWTGSYNEQFF.

The CDR3 sequence: CASSIPGVNTEAFF. CDR3 in DNA: TGTGCCAGTAGTATCCCAGGGGTGAACACTGAAGCTTTCTTT. The genes are TRBV19 and TRBJ1-1; D is possibly TRBD1 (6 bases). Trimming left V 3 bases short and J 0 bases short, with 8 bases between. Germline V gene sequence: CDR1 LNHDA, CDR2 SQIVND (reference sequence). This CDR3 region has 14 residues.

The chain has TRBV28 and TRBJ2-5; a possible D gene is TRBD1 (6 bases). Germline V lookup: CDR1 MDHEN, CDR2 SYDVKM. The CDR3 is made up of 18 amino acids. The ends were cut back, 2 bases at V and 2 bases at J, with 21 bases in the middle. CDR3 sequence: CASSLPPGEELRQETQYF. Here the CDR3 DNA reads TGTGCCAGCAGTTTACCTCCAGGGGAAGAGCTAAGGCAAGAGACCCAGTACTTC.

A word on this clone: This specimen includes other DNA sequences encoding the same CDR3. This chain joins TRBV27 and TRBJ2-1; 10 bases are a match to TRBD2. The V gene's germline CDR1 is MNHEY and CDR2 SMNVEV (reference sequence). The CDR3 is made up of 15 amino acids. The V segment lost 4 bases and the J segment 2 bases; nucleotides outside the gene matches: 2. DNA for the CDR3: TGTGCCAGCAGTTCGGGGACTAGCGCCTACAATGAGCAGTTCTTC. Protein product: CASSSGTSAYNEQFF.